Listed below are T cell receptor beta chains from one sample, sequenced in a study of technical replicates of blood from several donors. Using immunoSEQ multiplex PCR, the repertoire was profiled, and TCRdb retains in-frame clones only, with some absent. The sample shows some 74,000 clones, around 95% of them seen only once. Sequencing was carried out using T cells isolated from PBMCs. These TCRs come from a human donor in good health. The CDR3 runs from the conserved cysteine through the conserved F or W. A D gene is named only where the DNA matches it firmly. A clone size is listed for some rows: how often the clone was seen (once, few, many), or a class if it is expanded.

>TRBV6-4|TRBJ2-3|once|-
CATNTDTQYF
TGTGCCACCAACACAGATACGCAGTATTTT
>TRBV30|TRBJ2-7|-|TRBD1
CAWGTVYEQYF
TGTGCCTGGGGGACAGTCTACGAGCAGTACTTC
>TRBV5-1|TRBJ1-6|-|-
CASSLDGGVGSPLHF
TGCGCCAGCAGCTTGGATGGGGGGGTAGGTTCACCCCTCCACTTT
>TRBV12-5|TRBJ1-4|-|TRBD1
CASGLLVDGPTGTNEKLFF
TGTGCTAGTGGTTTATTAGTGGACGGCCCGACAGGGACTAATGAAAAACTGTTTTTT
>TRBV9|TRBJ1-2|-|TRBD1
CASSVARTGVNYGYTF
TGTGCCAGCAGCGTAGCTAGGACAGGGGTTAACTATGGCTACACCTTC
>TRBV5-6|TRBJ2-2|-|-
CASGQFNRRSTGELFF
TGTGCCAGCGGCCAATTCAACAGAAGATCCACCGGGGAGCTGTTTTTT
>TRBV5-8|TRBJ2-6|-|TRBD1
CASSLDRVSGANVLTF
TGTGCCAGCAGCTTAGACAGGGTCTCTGGGGCCAACGTCCTGACTTTC
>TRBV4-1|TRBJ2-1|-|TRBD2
CASSQPSGGFNEQFF
TGCGCCAGCAGCCAACCTAGCGGGGGATTTAATGAGCAGTTCTTC
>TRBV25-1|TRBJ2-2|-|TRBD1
CASRPPGQGSAGELFF
TGTGCCAGCAGACCCCCGGGACAGGGGTCTGCCGGGGAGCTGTTTTTT
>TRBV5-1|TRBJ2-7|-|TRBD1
CASSSDRGHYEQYF
TGCGCCAGCAGCTCCGACAGGGGGCACTACGAGCAGTACTTC
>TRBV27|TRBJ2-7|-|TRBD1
CASGTGSLYEQYF
TGTGCCAGCGGGACAGGATCCCTCTACGAGCAGTACTTC
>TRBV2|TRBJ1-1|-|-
CASTMGGLEYTEAFF
TGTGCCAGCACCATGGGCGGACTGGAATACACTGAAGCTTTCTTT
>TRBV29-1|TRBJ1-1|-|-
CSVAAGNTEAFF
TGCAGCGTTGCGGCAGGGAACACTGAAGCTTTCTTT
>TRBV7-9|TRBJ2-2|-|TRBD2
CASSRTSGSSNTGELFF
TGTGCCAGCAGCCGGACTAGCGGGAGTAGTAACACCGGGGAGCTGTTTTTT
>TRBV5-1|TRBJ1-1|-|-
CASSLEGGIRNTEAFF
TGCGCCAGCAGCTTGGAAGGCGGGATCCGGAACACTGAAGCTTTCTTT
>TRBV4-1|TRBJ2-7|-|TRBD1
CASSPQQGTGTHSYEQYF
TGCGCCAGCAGCCCTCAGCAGGGGACAGGGACCCACTCCTACGAGCAGTACTTC
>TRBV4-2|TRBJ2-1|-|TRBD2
CASSQNTLAGGPNNEQFF
TGTGCCAGCAGCCAAAATACCCTAGCGGGAGGGCCAAACAATGAGCAGTTCTTC
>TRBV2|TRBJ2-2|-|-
CASARGARNGELFF
TGTGCCAGCGCCCGGGGGGCCCGAAACGGGGAGCTGTTTTTT
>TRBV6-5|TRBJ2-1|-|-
CASSYSRVRYNEQFF
TGTGCCAGCAGTTACTCGCGGGTCAGATACAATGAGCAGTTCTTC
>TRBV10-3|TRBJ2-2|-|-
CAIQRQANTGELFF
TGTGCCATCCAAAGACAGGCGAACACCGGGGAGCTGTTTTTT
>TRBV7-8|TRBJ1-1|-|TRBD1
CASSLGTGGTPEAFF
TGTGCCAGCAGCTTGGGGACAGGGGGCACCCCTGAAGCTTTCTTT
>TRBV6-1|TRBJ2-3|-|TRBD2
CASSGTSGSASTDTQYF
TGTGCCAGCAGTGGGACTAGCGGGTCCGCTAGCACAGATACGCAGTATTTT
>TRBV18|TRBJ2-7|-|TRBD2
CASSPTSGDYEQYF
TGTGCCAGCTCACCGACTAGCGGGGATTACGAGCAGTACTTC
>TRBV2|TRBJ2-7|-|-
CASSATSTGSEQYF
TGTGCCAGCAGCGCAACTAGTACAGGGTCCGAGCAGTACTTC
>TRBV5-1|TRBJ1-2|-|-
CASSFGQPIYGYTF
TGCGCCAGCAGCTTCGGACAGCCAATCTATGGCTACACCTTC
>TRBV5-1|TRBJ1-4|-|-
CASSLTQGPEDEKLFF
TGCGCCAGCAGCTTAACACAGGGTCCGGAGGATGAAAAACTGTTTTTT
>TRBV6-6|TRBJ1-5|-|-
CASSNSGNQPQHF
TGTGCCAGCAGTAACAGCGGGAATCAGCCCCAGCATTTT
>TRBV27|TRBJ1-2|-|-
CASSLAGLYGYTF
TGTGCCAGCAGTTTAGCTGGACTCTATGGCTACACCTTC
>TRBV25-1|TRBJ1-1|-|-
CASSTGEFAEAFF
TGTGCCAGCAGTACGGGGGAGTTCGCTGAAGCTTTCTTT
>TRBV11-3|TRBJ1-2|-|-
CASSLGGNGYTF
TGTGCCAGCAGCTTAGGAGGGAACGGCTACACCTTC
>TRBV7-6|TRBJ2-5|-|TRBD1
CASSLAGGLFMTQYF
TGTGCCAGCAGCTTAGCAGGGGGCCTGTTTATGACCCAGTACTTC
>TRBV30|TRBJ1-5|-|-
CASGGGYNQPQHF
TGTGCCTCCGGTGGGGGGTACAATCAGCCCCAGCATTTT
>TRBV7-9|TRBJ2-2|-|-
CASSFTYPNTGELFF
TGTGCCAGCAGCTTCACTTACCCGAACACCGGGGAGCTGTTTTTT
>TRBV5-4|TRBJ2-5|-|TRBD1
CASSPADRGLETQYF
TGTGCCAGCAGCCCGGCGGACAGGGGGTTGGAGACCCAGTACTTC
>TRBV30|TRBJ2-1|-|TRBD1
CAWSDRGRGYNEQFF
TGTGCCTGGAGCGACAGGGGGAGAGGGTACAATGAGCAGTTCTTC
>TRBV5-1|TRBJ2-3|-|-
CASTTGVNADTQYF
TGCGCCAGCACTACGGGAGTAAACGCAGATACGCAGTATTTT
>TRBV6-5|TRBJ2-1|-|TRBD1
CASSYRDREFF
TGTGCCAGCAGTTACCGGGACAGGGAATTCTTC
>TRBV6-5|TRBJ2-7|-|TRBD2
CASSYASGDYEQYF
TGTGCCAGCAGTTACGCTAGCGGGGACTACGAGCAGTACTTC
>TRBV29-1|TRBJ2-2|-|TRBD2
CSVEGGGANTGELFF
TGCAGCGTTGAAGGGGGAGGGGCGAACACCGGGGAGCTGTTTTTT
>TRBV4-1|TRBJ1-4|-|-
CASSQRSNEKLFF
TGCGCCAGCAGTCAGCGCTCTAATGAAAAACTGTTTTTT
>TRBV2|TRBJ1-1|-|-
CASSGVQLNTEAFF
TGTGCCAGCAGTGGAGTACAGCTGAACACTGAAGCTTTCTTT
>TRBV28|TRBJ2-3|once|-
CASSLPSEYTDTQYF
TGTGCCAGCAGTCTTCCTAGCGAATACACAGATACGCAGTATTTT
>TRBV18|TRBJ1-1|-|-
CASSRTGPTEAFF
TGTGCCAGCTCGCGAACAGGGCCCACTGAAGCTTTCTTT
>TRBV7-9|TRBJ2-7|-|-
CASSRHTHSYEQYF
TGTGCCAGCAGCCGCCACACACATTCCTACGAGCAGTACTTC
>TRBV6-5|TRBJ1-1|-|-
CASSDGEYEAFF
TGTGCCAGCAGTGACGGGGAGTATGAAGCTTTCTTT
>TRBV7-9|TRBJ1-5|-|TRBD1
CASSLEGRGSNQPQHF
TGTGCCAGCAGCTTAGAGGGCAGGGGGAGCAATCAGCCCCAGCATTTT
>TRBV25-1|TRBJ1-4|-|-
CASSRTRTNEKLFF
TGTGCCAGCAGTAGGACACGAACTAATGAAAAACTGTTTTTT
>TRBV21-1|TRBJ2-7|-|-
CASSTGLAGSPPYEQYF
TGTGCCAGCAGCACCGGACTAGCGGGTTCCCCCCCCTACGAGCAGTACTTC
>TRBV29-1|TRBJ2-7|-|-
CSVYQAIRGAYEQYF
TGCAGCGTTTACCAAGCCATAAGGGGCGCCTACGAGCAGTACTTC